This record concerns one TCR beta chain sequence. This entry belongs to a study of blood T cells in healthy people across ages. The second PCR ran about 6 to 11 cycles with a sample-barcoded 5' primer and J-beta primers. Via MiXCR, TCRdb re-called the 5' RACE reads, giving one row per CDR3 protein. This sample has about 1,500,000 distinct CDR3 sequences, with roughly 27% found just once. Donors were systemically healthy Caucasian individuals from Russia aged about 6 to 100 years. In each sample, at least 6.5 million PBMCs were isolated. V gave up 6 bases and J gave up 11 bases; unmatched junction bases: 13. CDR3 length: 13 residues.

The J gene is TRBJ2-7, the V gene TRBV12-3 or TRBV12-4; TRBD2 matches at 7 bases. The sequenced sample consisted of blood. The receptor was isolated from a woman aged 25 to 39 in good health. CDR3 amino acids: CASSRSGGQTKYF. The CDR3, as DNA: TGTGCCAGCAGCCGCTCGGGGGGTCAGACCAAGTACTTC.